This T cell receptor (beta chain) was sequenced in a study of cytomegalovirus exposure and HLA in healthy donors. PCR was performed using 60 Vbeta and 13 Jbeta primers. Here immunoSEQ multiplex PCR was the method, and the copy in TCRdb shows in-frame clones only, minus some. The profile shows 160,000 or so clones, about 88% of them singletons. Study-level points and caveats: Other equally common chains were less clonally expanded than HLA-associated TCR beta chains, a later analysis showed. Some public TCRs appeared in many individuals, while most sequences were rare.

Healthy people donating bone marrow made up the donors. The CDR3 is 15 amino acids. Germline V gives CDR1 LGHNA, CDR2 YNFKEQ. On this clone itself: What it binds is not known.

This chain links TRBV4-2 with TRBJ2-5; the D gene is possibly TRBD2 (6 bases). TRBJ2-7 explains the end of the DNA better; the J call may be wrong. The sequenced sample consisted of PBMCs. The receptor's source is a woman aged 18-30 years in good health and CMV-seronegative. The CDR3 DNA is TGTGCCAGCAGCCAAGATCCGGGGGACTCCTACGAGCAGTACTTC. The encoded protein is CASSQDPGDSYEQYF.